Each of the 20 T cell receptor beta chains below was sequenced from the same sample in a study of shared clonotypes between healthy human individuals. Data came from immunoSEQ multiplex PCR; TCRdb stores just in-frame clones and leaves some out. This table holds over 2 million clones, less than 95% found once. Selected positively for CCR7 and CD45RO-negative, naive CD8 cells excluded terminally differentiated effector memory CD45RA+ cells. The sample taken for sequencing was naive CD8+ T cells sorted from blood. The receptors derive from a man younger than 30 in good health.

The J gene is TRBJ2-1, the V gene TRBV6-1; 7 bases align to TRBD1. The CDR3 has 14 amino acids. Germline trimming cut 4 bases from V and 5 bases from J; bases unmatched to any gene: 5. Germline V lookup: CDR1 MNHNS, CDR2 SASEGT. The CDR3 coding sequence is TGTGCCAGCAGTGGATACAGGGGAGACAATGAGCAGTTCTTC. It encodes CASSGYRGDNEQFF.

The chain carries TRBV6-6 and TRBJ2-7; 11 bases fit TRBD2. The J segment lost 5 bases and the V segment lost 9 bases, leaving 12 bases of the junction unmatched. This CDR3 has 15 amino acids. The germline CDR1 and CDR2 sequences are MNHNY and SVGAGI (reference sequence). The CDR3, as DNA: TGTGCCAGGACCAAACTAGCGGGAGCCTTCCACGAGCAGTACTTC. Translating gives CARTKLAGAFHEQYF.

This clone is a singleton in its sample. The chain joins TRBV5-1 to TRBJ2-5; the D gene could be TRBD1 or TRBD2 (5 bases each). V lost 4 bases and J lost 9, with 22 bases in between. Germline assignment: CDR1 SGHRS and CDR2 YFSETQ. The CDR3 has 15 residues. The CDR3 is CASSPEGTLGRAQYF. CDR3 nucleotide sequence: TGCGCCAGCAGCCCCGAGGGGACCTTGGGGCGGGCCCAGTACTTC. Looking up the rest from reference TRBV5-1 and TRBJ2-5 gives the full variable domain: KAGVTQTPRYLIKTRGQQVTLSCSPISGHRSVSWYQQTPGQGLQFLFEYFSETQRNKGNFPGRFSGRQFSNSRSEMNVSTLELGDSALYLCASSPEGTLGRAQYFGPGTRLLVL.

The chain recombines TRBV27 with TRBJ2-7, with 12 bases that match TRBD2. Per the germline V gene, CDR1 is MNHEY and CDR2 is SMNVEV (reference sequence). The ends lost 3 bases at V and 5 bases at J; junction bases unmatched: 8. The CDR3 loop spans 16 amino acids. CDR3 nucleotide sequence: TGTGCCAGCAGTTTTGGACGACTAGCGGGAGTCGACGAGCAGTACTTC. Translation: CASSFGRLAGVDEQYF.

CDR3 protein: CASSAGPGQGMNEQYF. CDR3 nucleotides: TGTGCCAGCAGCGCAGGGCCGGGACAGGGGATGAACGAGCAGTACTTC. V usage is TRBV27 and J usage is TRBJ2-7, with 10 bases fitting TRBD1. J lost 5 bases, V lost 6 bases, and 13 bases had no gene match. Germline CDR1 MNHEY, CDR2 SMNVEV (reference sequence). This CDR3 is built from 16 residues.

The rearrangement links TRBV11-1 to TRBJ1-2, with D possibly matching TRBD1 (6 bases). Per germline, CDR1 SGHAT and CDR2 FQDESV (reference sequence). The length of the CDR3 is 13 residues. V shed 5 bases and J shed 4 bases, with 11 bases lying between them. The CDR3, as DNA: TGTGCCAGCAGCGCCGGGACACCCTATGGCTACACCTTC. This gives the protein CASSAGTPYGYTF.

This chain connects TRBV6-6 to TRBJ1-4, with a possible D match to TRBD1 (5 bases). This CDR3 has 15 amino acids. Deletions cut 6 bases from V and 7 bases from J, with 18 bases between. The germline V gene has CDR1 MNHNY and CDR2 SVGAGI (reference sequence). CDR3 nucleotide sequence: TGTGCCAGCAGCCCCGACCGTAACGGGGGTGAAAAACTGTTTTTT. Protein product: CASSPDRNGGEKLFF.

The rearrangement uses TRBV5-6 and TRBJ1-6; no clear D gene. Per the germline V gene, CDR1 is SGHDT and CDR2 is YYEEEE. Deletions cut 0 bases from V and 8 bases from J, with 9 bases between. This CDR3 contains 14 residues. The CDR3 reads CASSLGWADSPLHF. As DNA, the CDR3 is TGTGCCAGCAGCTTGGGATGGGCAGATTCACCCCTCCACTTT. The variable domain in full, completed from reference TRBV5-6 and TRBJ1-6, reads DAGVTQSPTHLIKTRGQQVTLRCSPKSGHDTVSWYQQALGQGPQFIFQYYEEEERQRGNFPDRFSGHQFPNYSSELNVNALLLGDSALYLCASSLGWADSPLHFGNGTRLTVT.

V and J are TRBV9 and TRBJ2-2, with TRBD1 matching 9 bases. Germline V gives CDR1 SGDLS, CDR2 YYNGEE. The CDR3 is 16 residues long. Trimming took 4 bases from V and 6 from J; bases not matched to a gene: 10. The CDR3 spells CASSLPGQGSPGELFF. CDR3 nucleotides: TGTGCCAGCAGCTTACCGGGACAGGGATCTCCCGGGGAGCTGTTTTTT.

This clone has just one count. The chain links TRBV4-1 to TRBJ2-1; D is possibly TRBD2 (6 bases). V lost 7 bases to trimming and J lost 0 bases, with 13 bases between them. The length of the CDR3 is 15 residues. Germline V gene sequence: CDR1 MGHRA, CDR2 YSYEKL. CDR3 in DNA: TGCGCCAGCAAAGTAGCGGTGAGCTCCTACAATGAGCAGTTCTTC. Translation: CASKVAVSSYNEQFF.

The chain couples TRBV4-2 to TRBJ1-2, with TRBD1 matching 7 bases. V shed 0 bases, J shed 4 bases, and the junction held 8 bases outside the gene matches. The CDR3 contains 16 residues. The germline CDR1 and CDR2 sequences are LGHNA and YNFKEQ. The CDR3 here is CASSQENRGLSYGYTF. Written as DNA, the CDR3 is TGTGCCAGCAGCCAAGAGAATAGGGGGCTGTCCTATGGCTACACCTTC.

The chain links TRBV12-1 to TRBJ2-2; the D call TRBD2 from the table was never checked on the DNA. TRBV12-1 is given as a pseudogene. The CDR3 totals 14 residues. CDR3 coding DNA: TGTGCCAGCAGCCTTGATAAGCGGTTCGGGGAGCTGTTTTTT. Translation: CASSLDKRFGELFF.

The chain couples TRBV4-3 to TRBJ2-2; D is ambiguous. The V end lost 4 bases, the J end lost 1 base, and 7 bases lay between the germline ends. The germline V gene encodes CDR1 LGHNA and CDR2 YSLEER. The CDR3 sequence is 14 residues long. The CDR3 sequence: CASSPGRNTGELFF. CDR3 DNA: TGCGCCAGCAGCCCCGGACGGAACACCGGGGAGCTGTTTTTT.

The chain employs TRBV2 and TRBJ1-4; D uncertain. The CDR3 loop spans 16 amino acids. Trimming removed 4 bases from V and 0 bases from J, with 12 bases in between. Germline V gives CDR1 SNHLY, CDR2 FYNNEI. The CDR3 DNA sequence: TGTGCCAGCAGTGTTCCGCGAAATGCAACTAATGAAAAACTGTTTTTT. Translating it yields CASSVPRNATNEKLFF.

The DNA for the CDR3 is TGCGCCAGCAGCTTGGGTGGCGGGAATACCGAGCAGTACTTC. It encodes CASSLGGGNTEQYF. This chain links TRBV5-1 with TRBJ2-7; a weak D match, TRBD2 (6 bases). With 0 bases removed from V and 6 bases from J, the gap between germline ends came to 13 bases. The CDR3 is 14 residues long. The germline V gene has CDR1 SGHRS and CDR2 YFSETQ.

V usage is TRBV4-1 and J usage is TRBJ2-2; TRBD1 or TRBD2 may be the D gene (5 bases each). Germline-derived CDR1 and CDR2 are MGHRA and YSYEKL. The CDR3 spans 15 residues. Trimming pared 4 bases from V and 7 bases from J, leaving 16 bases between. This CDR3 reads CASSLRPGLDGELFF. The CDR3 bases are TGCGCCAGCAGCCTACGCCCGGGGCTTGACGGGGAGCTGTTTTTT.

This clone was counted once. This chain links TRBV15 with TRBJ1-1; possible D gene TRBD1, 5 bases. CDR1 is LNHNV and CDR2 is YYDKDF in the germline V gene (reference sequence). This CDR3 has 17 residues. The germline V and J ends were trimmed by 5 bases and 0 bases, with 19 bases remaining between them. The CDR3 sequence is CATSSLAGTELNTEAFF. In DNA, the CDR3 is TGTGCCACCAGCTCCCTCGCCGGGACGGAATTGAACACTGAAGCTTTCTTT.

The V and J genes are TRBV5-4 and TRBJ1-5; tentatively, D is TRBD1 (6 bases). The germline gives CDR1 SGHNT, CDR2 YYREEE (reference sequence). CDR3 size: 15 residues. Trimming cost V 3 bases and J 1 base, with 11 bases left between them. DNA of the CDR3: TGTGCCAGCAGCTCTTCAGGGGAGAGCAATCAGCCCCAGCATTTT. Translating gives CASSSSGESNQPQHF.

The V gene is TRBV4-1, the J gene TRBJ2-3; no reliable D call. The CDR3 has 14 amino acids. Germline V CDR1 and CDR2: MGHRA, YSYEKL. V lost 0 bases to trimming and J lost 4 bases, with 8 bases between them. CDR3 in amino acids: CASSQDPVPDTQYF. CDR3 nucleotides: TGCGCCAGCAGCCAAGATCCCGTTCCAGATACGCAGTATTTT.

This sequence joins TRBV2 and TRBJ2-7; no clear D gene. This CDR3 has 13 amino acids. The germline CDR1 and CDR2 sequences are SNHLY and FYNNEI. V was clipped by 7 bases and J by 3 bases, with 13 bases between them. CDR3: CASTNYPIYEQYF. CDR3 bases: TGTGCCAGCACTAACTATCCCATCTACGAGCAGTACTTC.